This TCR beta chain was identified during a study of shared clonotypes between healthy human individuals. This CDR3 has 15 residues. V lost 2 bases and J 4 bases, leaving 9 bases between the germline ends. CDR1 is MGHRA and CDR2 is YSYEKL in the germline V gene. Naivety among CD8 cells was defined by CD45RO negativity and positive CCR7 selection, thereby excluding terminally differentiated effector memory CD45RA+ cells. Measured with immunoSEQ multiplex PCR; TCRdb has only the in-frame clones, and not every one. The table lists millions of clones, approximately 94% of them singletons, with 0.9% to 1.4% in the top ten.

This chain links TRBV4-1 with TRBJ2-6; D ambiguous. This TCR came from a man between 18 and 35 years old in good health. Material: naive CD8+ T cells sorted from blood. CDR3 sequence: CASSQIGYGANVLTF. The CDR3, as DNA: TGCGCCAGCAGCCAAATAGGGTACGGGGCCAACGTCCTGACTTTC.